This T cell receptor beta chain was sequenced in a study of regulatory dendritic cells for organ transplantation. The CDR3 contains 14 residues. The junction had 6 bases not matched to a gene; V was cut back by 4 bases and J by 5 bases. Germline-derived CDR1 and CDR2 are SGHRS and YFSETQ. Points from the study as a whole: Memory CD8+ clonal expansion seemed more limited with regulatory than mature dendritic cells. Memory T cells were less diverse than naive, with memory CD8+ most oligoclonal.

Measured with immunoSEQ multiplex PCR; TCRdb has only the in-frame clones, and not every one. Counted here are some 11,000 clones, 75% occurring once; the ten biggest clones make up about 2.4%. Comments on this clone: Its antigen is undetermined.

Sorted subsets were CFSE-labeled and cultured approximately 5 days with allogeneic dendritic cells. Memory T cells were CD45RO+, naive were CD45RA+, sorted by FACS. The receptor comes from a human donor in good health. Sequencing was done on a sample of memory CD4+ T cells from blood cultured with regulatory dendritic cells. Stated subset: CD45RO+ memory T cells. This chain connects TRBV5-1 to TRBJ1-1, with TRBD1 matching over 9 bases. The CDR3 DNA reads as TGCGCCAGCAGCCCGGGACAGGGCGAGACTGAAGCTTTCTTT. The encoded protein is CASSPGQGETEAFF. Combining the CDR3 with reference TRBV5-1 and TRBJ1-1 gives the whole variable domain KAGVTQTPRYLIKTRGQQVTLSCSPISGHRSVSWYQQTPGQGLQFLFEYFSETQRNKGNFPGRFSGRQFSNSRSEMNVSTLELGDSALYLCASSPGQGETEAFFGQGTRLTVV.